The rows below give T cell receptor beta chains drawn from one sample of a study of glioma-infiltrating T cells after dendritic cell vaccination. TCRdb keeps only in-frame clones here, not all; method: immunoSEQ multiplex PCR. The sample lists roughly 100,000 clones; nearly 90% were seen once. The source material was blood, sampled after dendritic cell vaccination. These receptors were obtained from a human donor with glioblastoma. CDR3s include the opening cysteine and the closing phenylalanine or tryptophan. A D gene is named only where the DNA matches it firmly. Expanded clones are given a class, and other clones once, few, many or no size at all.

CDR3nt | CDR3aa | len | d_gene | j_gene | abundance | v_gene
TGTGCCAGCAGCCCCGAACAGGGGGCCGTGAACACTGAAGCTTTCTTT | CASSPEQGAVNTEAFF | 16 | TRBD1 | TRBJ1-1 | once | TRBV5-6
TGTGCCACCTCGGACAGGGCGGTACGCGAGCAGTACTTC | CATSDRAVREQYF | 13 | TRBD1 | TRBJ2-7 | . | TRBV19
TGTGCCAGCAGTGGACTCAATCAGCCCCAGCATTTT | CASSGLNQPQHF | 12 | . | TRBJ1-5 | . | TRBV2
TGTGCCAGCAGCCCACAGGGTAATCCCTCAGGAAACACCATATATTTT | CASSPQGNPSGNTIYF | 16 | . | TRBJ1-3 | . | TRBV7-9
TGTGCCAGCAGCCCGCGACTAGCGGGAGTAGGGAAGGGCACAGATACGCAGTATTTT | CASSPRLAGVGKGTDTQYF | 19 | TRBD2 | TRBJ2-3 | . | TRBV5-4
TGTGCCAGCAGCGTTCAGGGGGCGGCTAATGAAAAACTGTTTTTT | CASSVQGAANEKLFF | 15 | TRBD1 | TRBJ1-4 | . | TRBV9
TGCGCCAGCAGCCAAATCTTCCGGGGGGCCCCCTACGAGCAGTACTTC | CASSQIFRGAPYEQYF | 16 | . | TRBJ2-7 | . | TRBV4-1
TGTGCCAGCAGCTTATCCAGCGGAGCCTCATTCAGCACAGATACGCAGTATTTT | CASSLSSGASFSTDTQYF | 18 | . | TRBJ2-3 | . | TRBV7-6
TGTGCCAGCAGCCCTCTAGCGGGAGGGCCGAGCAATGAGCAGTTCTTC | CASSPLAGGPSNEQFF | 16 | TRBD2 | TRBJ2-1 | . | TRBV9
TGTGCCAGCTCATCTTCTCCACGGCAGCCCCAGCATTTT | CASSSSPRQPQHF | 13 | . | TRBJ1-5 | . | TRBV18
TGTGCCAGCAGCTTGCAAAGGGGGCAGGAGTATTTT | CASSLQRGQEYF | 12 | TRBD1 | TRBJ2-3 | . | TRBV5-6
TGTGCCATCAGTGAAGGAGAGGGAAGGGTATACGAGCAGTACTTC | CAISEGEGRVYEQYF | 15 | . | TRBJ2-7 | . | TRBV10-3
TGTGCCAGCAGTGAGTCAGACAGGGAAATCTATGGCTACACCTTC | CASSESDREIYGYTF | 15 | TRBD1 | TRBJ1-2 | . | TRBV6-1
TGTGCCAGCAGCTTACGAGGAAATTCTGACACAGATACGCAGTATTTT | CASSLRGNSDTDTQYF | 16 | . | TRBJ2-3 | . | TRBV5-8
TGTGCCACCAGCAGAGCGGGGGGCCACAATGAGCAGTTCTTC | CATSRAGGHNEQFF | 14 | . | TRBJ2-1 | . | TRBV15
TGTGCCAGCTCAGGGGGCTCCGGCACAGATACGCAGTATTTT | CASSGGSGTDTQYF | 14 | TRBD1 | TRBJ2-3 | . | TRBV6-1
TGTGCCAGCAGTCCCCGCGGCGGGGAGCTGTTTTTT | CASSPRGGELFF | 12 | . | TRBJ2-2 | . | TRBV27
TGTGCCAGCAGTTCTAGTCGGGGCCAAGAGACCCAGTACTTC | CASSSSRGQETQYF | 14 | . | TRBJ2-5 | . | TRBV5-6
TGTGCCAGCAGCTTCCAGGACTCAGCCGGCACAGATACGCAGTATTTT | CASSFQDSAGTDTQYF | 16 | . | TRBJ2-3 | . | TRBV11-3
TGCGCCAGCAGCTTCACACAGGGAGAAGAAAAACTGTTTTTT | CASSFTQGEEKLFF | 14 | . | TRBJ1-4 | . | TRBV5-1
TGCGCCAGCAGTACAGGGGTCTACAATGAGCAGTTCTTC | CASSTGVYNEQFF | 13 | TRBD1 | TRBJ2-1 | . | TRBV5-1
TGTGCCAGCAGTTCCCGGACAGGGGGCGGGGTCTATGGCTACACCTTC | CASSSRTGGGVYGYTF | 16 | TRBD1 | TRBJ1-2 | . | TRBV6-6
TGTGCCAGCAGTTTATCGCCGGGCACAGATACGCAGTATTTT | CASSLSPGTDTQYF | 14 | . | TRBJ2-3 | . | TRBV27
TGTGCCTGGAGTGTGCAGGGGGGAGCTGAAGCTTTCTTT | CAWSVQGGAEAFF | 13 | TRBD1 | TRBJ1-1 | . | TRBV30
TGTGCCTGGAGTCTCCCCTTGACTAGCGGGGGCTACGAGCAGTACTTC | CAWSLPLTSGGYEQYF | 16 | TRBD2 | TRBJ2-7 | . | TRBV30
TGTGCCAGTCACAGGGCTCGGACAGATACGCAGTATTTT | CASHRARTDTQYF | 13 | . | TRBJ2-3 | . | TRBV2
TGTGCCAGCAGCTTGCTTTCCGGGTCTGGACTAAATCAGCCCCAGCATTTT | CASSLLSGSGLNQPQHF | 17 | . | TRBJ1-5 | . | TRBV5-8
TGTGCCAGCAGCCGCGGGGGAGCGGACATTCAGTACTTC | CASSRGGADIQYF | 13 | TRBD2 | TRBJ2-4 | . | TRBV27
TGTGCCAGTAGAAAAACAGGGGAGTATGGCTACACCTTC | CASRKTGEYGYTF | 13 | TRBD1 | TRBJ1-2 | few | TRBV19
TGTGCCAGCAGCTCCCGGACAGGATCGGGAAACACCATATATTTT | CASSSRTGSGNTIYF | 15 | TRBD1 | TRBJ1-3 | . | TRBV5-5
TGCGCCAGCAGGACAGGGGTAGGGACTGAAGCTTTCTTT | CASRTGVGTEAFF | 13 | TRBD1 | TRBJ1-1 | . | TRBV5-1
TGTGCCACAGGGGAGGCTAGCGGCGAGCAGTACTTC | CATGEASGEQYF | 12 | . | TRBJ2-7 | . | TRBV10-3
TGTGCCAGCAGCGCGGAGGGGGATACGCAGTATTTT | CASSAEGDTQYF | 12 | . | TRBJ2-3 | . | TRBV9
TGCGCCAGCAGCCTGGGACAGAACTATGGCTACACCTTC | CASSLGQNYGYTF | 13 | TRBD1 | TRBJ1-2 | . | TRBV5-1
TGTGCCTGGAGCGACAGGGGAATAGGTGGCTACACCTTC | CAWSDRGIGGYTF | 13 | TRBD1 | TRBJ1-2 | . | TRBV30
TGTGCCAGCAGACCGGGACATATCTACGAGCAGTACTTC | CASRPGHIYEQYF | 13 | . | TRBJ2-7 | . | TRBV2
TGTGCCAGCAGCTTAGGCGCCGGGTCTCCTTATGGCTACACCTTC | CASSLGAGSPYGYTF | 15 | . | TRBJ1-2 | . | TRBV7-9
TGTGCCAGCAGTGCGGACAGCCTCTACACTGAAGCTTTCTTT | CASSADSLYTEAFF | 14 | . | TRBJ1-1 | . | TRBV2
TGCGCCAGCAGCTTGGCCCAGGTAGCGGGTCTGGAGACCCAGTACTTC | CASSLAQVAGLETQYF | 16 | TRBD2 | TRBJ2-5 | . | TRBV5-1
TGCGCCAGCATGAGCTCCTACAATGAGCAGTTCTTC | CASMSSYNEQFF | 12 | . | TRBJ2-1 | . | TRBV5-1
TGCGCCAGCAGGGTGACAGGGGACACTGAAGCTTTCTTT | CASRVTGDTEAFF | 13 | TRBD1 | TRBJ1-1 | . | TRBV5-1
TGTGCCAGCAGTGATGACAGCGGGAGTGCTAGAGATACGCAGTATTTT | CASSDDSGSARDTQYF | 16 | TRBD2 | TRBJ2-3 | . | TRBV6-1
TGTGCCAGCAGCTTAGGCGCTCTAGCGGGGAATGAGCAGTTCTTC | CASSLGALAGNEQFF | 15 | TRBD2 | TRBJ2-1 | . | TRBV7-2
TGCGCCAGCAGCCGCCCGACAGGGGTAGGAACTGAAGCTTTCTTT | CASSRPTGVGTEAFF | 15 | TRBD1 | TRBJ1-1 | . | TRBV4-1
TGTGCCAGCAGTTCCGGACTAGCGGGAGTGGATGAGCAGTTCTTC | CASSSGLAGVDEQFF | 15 | TRBD2 | TRBJ2-1 | . | TRBV7-9